One and the same sample provided the 23 T cell receptor beta chains below, sequenced in a study of beta chain features in type 1 diabetes. The investigators reverse transcribed all of the isolated RNA, so they sequenced expressed TCRB transcripts. Libraries were prepared by immunoSEQ multiplex PCR; TCRdb keeps only in-frame clonotypes and omits some of them. The repertoire holds fewer than 550,000 clones, with about an eighth as singletons. What was sequenced was naive CD4+ T cells from blood. These receptors were collected from a woman aged 18-35 years in good health.

This chain connects TRBV5-1 to TRBJ1-4, with TRBD1 matching 7 bases. This CDR3 spans 15 amino acids. CDR1 SGHRS and CDR2 YFSETQ come from the germline V gene. The trim removed 4 bases at V and 0 bases at J, leaving 3 bases unmatched. DNA for the CDR3: TGCGCCAGCAGCGAGGGGACAGCAACTAATGAAAAACTGTTTTTT. Its protein is CASSEGTATNEKLFF.

This chain joins TRBV7-9 and TRBJ1-1; 7 bases map to TRBD1. The V segment lost 5 bases and the J segment 8 bases; nucleotides outside the gene matches: 5. Germline V CDR1 and CDR2: SEHNR, FQNEAQ (reference sequence). The CDR3 contains 12 residues. The CDR3 sequence: CASSLGQVEAFF. The CDR3 DNA reads TGTGCCAGCAGCCTTGGACAGGTAGAAGCTTTCTTT.

The rearrangement links TRBV7-8 to TRBJ1-6, with a tentative D call TRBD1 (5 bases). Germline CDR1 reads SGHVS; CDR2 reads FQNEAQ. V was cut by 5 bases and J by 10 bases, with 18 bases left in between. The CDR3 sequence is 15 residues long. CDR3 in DNA: TGTGCCAGCAGCCGATCGGGGACGGTACAATCACCCCTCCACTTT. This gives the protein CASSRSGTVQSPLHF.

This clone was observed a handful of times. Other DNA sequences in the same sample also yield this CDR3. The chain uses TRBV28 and TRBJ2-7; D gene unclear. The CDR3 runs to 12 residues. The germline V and J ends were trimmed by 2 bases and 3 bases, with 5 bases remaining between them. Looked up from germline, CDR1 is MDHEN and CDR2 is SYDVKM. The CDR3 region is CASSLRGYEQYV. CDR3 sequence (DNA): TGTGCCAGCAGTTTACGTGGCTACGAGCAGTACGTC.

A few counts support this clone. The chain employs TRBV5-1 and TRBJ2-5; 7 bases are shared with TRBD2. V was pared by 2 bases and J by 3 bases, with 10 bases of the junction left unmatched. This CDR3 is 16 amino acids long. CDR1 and CDR2 from the germline V gene are SGHRS and YFSETQ. CDR3 protein: CASSFAYGGYEETQYF. CDR3 bases: TGCGCCAGCAGCTTTGCTTACGGGGGGTATGAAGAGACCCAGTACTTC.

The gene calls are TRBV7-2 and TRBJ2-7; no reliable D call. The V end was cut by 5 bases, the J end by 4 bases, with 12 bases between. Germline V gene data show CDR1 as SGHTA and CDR2 as FQGNSA. This CDR3 comprises 13 residues. The CDR3 DNA reads as TGTGCCAGCAGCCAAAATCCGTATTACGAGCAGTACTTC. Amino acid sequence: CASSQNPYYEQYF.

This chain connects TRBV7-2 to TRBJ1-2; no clear D gene. The length of the CDR3 is 11 residues. Germline V gene sequence: CDR1 SGHTA, CDR2 FQGNSA. V was trimmed by 5 bases and J by 8 bases, leaving 9 bases between them. The chain's CDR3 is CASSPGMGYTF. CDR3 nucleotides: TGTGCCAGCAGCCCGGGGATGGGCTACACCTTC.

This clone was picked up a small number of times. The sample holds other DNA sequences that translate to the same CDR3. This chain joins TRBV7-9 and TRBJ2-7, with D possibly TRBD2 on 5 matching bases. Germline lookup yields CDR1 SEHNR and CDR2 FQNEAQ (reference sequence). The V end lost 1 base, the J end lost 0 bases, and 10 bases lay between the germline ends. The CDR3 consists of 15 residues. The CDR3 sequence is CASSLGQGSSYEQYF. The CDR3 region has the DNA TGTGCCAGCAGCTTAGGTCAAGGGAGCTCCTACGAGCAGTACTTC.

This clone has a handful of counts. The chain is built from TRBV7-9 and TRBJ2-5, with D possibly TRBD1 on 6 matching bases. The V gene lost 4 bases and the J gene lost 2 bases, with 11 bases spanning the gap. The CDR3 contains 14 residues. From germline, CDR1 is SEHNR and CDR2 FQNEAQ (reference sequence). CDR3: CASSWTGQQETQYF. In DNA, the CDR3 is TGTGCCAGCAGCTGGACTGGACAGCAAGAGACCCAGTACTTC.

This clone occurred a few times. The gene calls are TRBV20-1 and TRBJ1-1; no clear D. The CDR3 is 11 residues long. Germline CDR1 DFQATT, CDR2 SNEGSKA (reference sequence). This CDR3 reads CAYTWNTEAFF. The CDR3 nucleotides are TGCGCCTACACCTGGAACACTGAAGCTTTCTTT.

The chain joins TRBV7-9 to TRBJ1-5; 8 positions agree with TRBD1. This CDR3 comprises 15 residues. The germline V gene encodes CDR1 SEHNR and CDR2 FQNEAQ (reference sequence). J lost 6 bases, V lost 4 bases, and 8 bases had no gene match. The CDR3 nucleotides are TGTGCCAGCAGCTCCCAGGACAGGGCGGGTCAGCCCCAGCATTTT. Protein: CASSSQDRAGQPQHF.

The gene calls are TRBV29-1 and TRBJ2-3, with TRBD1 identical over 8 bases. Germline CDR1 is SQVTM and CDR2 is ANQGSEA. Trimming removed 6 bases from V and 3 bases from J; junction bases left unmatched: 5. The length of the CDR3 is 13 residues. For the CDR3, the DNA is TGCAGCGTGGGACAGGCCCAAACAGATACGCAGTATTTT. This sequence encodes CSVGQAQTDTQYF.

In its sample, this clone was seen a few times. The J gene is TRBJ2-7, the V gene TRBV28; 12 bases line up with TRBD2. The CDR3 totals 15 residues. Germline CDR1 and CDR2: MDHEN and SYDVKM. V lost 6 bases and J lost 7; bases outside the gene matches: 10. Here the CDR3 DNA reads TGTGCCAGCAGCCCCCGACTAGCGGGAGCGGGTGAGCAGTACTTC. Amino acid sequence: CASSPRLAGAGEQYF.

In this sample, this clone turned up a few times. This chain links TRBV28 with TRBJ1-5; TRBD1 is a possible D gene (6 bases). Trimming took off 9 bases at V and 3 bases at J, with 9 bases between the two ends. The CDR3 runs 12 residues. Germline V gives CDR1 MDHEN, CDR2 SYDVKM. The CDR3 coding sequence is TGTGCCAGTCGGGGGGCCAATCAGCCCCAGCATTTT. This encodes CASRGANQPQHF.

This chain uses TRBV4-1 with TRBJ1-5; D is ambiguous. The CDR3 runs 14 residues. Germline V lookup: CDR1 MGHRA, CDR2 YSYEKL. V was cut by 0 bases and J by 1 base, with 4 bases left in between. CDR3 region: CASSQEGSNQPQHF. In nucleotides, the CDR3 is TGCGCCAGCAGCCAAGAGGGGAGCAATCAGCCCCAGCATTTT.

This clone showed up just a few times. The gene calls are TRBV4-2 and TRBJ2-5, with D uncertain. The germline V gene encodes CDR1 LGHNA and CDR2 YNFKEQ. The ends were cut back, 6 bases at V and 4 bases at J, with 6 bases in the middle. The CDR3 has 11 residues. The CDR3, as DNA: TGTGCCAGCAGACGAGGAGAGACCCAGTACTTC. This gives the protein CASRRGETQYF.

This clone was recorded a few times. The V gene is TRBV27, the J gene TRBJ1-1; D might be TRBD1 (6 bases). This CDR3 is 17 amino acids long. V gave up 3 bases and J gave up 1 base, with 18 bases separating them. The V gene's germline CDR1 is MNHEY and CDR2 SMNVEV (reference sequence). CDR3 residues: CASSLGPGRGGNTEAFF. The CDR3 nucleotides read TGTGCCAGCAGTTTGGGGCCGGGGCGAGGGGGGAACACTGAAGCTTTCTTT.

Only a few counts were recorded for this clone. The same CDR3 also results from other DNA sequences found in this sample. The CDR3 DNA follows: TGTGCCAGCAGCCTAACGGGGGATACGCAGTATTTT. Protein: CASSLTGDTQYF. The V call is TRBV7-2, the J call TRBJ2-3; D possibly corresponds to TRBD2 (5 bases). The germline CDR1 and CDR2 sequences are SGHTA and FQGNSA. The CDR3 is made up of 12 amino acids. Between the trimmed V and J ends, which lost 5 bases and 6 bases, there was a span of 9 bases.

This chain joins TRBV11-2 and TRBJ2-3, with no clear D. The CDR3 contains 15 residues. Trimming left V 4 bases short and J 0 bases short, with 11 bases between. Per the germline V gene, CDR1 is SGHAT and CDR2 is FQNNGV. The CDR3 protein is CASSSLGRSTDTQYF. CDR3 DNA sequence: TGTGCCAGCAGCTCGTTGGGCCGAAGCACAGATACGCAGTATTTT. The full variable domain, rest sourced from reference TRBV11-2 and TRBJ2-3, is EAGVAQSPRYKIIEKRQSVAFWCNPISGHATLYWYQQILGQGPKLLIQFQNNGVVDDSQLPKDRFSAERLKGVDSTLKIQPAKLEDSAVYLCASSSLGRSTDTQYFGPGTRLTVL.

In its sample, this clone was seen a few times. The chain links TRBV27 to TRBJ1-1, with 8 bases that match TRBD1. CDR3 size: 15 residues. Unmatched junction bases numbered 5, after V lost 5 bases and J lost 0 bases. Per the germline V gene, CDR1 is MNHEY and CDR2 is SMNVEV (reference sequence). CDR3 in DNA: TGTGCCAGCAGTGGCTGGACAGGGCTGAACACTGAAGCTTTCTTT. Translation: CASSGWTGLNTEAFF.

This clone occurred a few times. The chain couples TRBV7-9 to TRBJ2-1; D may be TRBD1 or TRBD2 (5 bases each). The V and J ends lost 6 bases and 1 base respectively, with 16 bases between them. The CDR3 has 16 residues. Germline CDR1 reads SEHNR; CDR2 reads FQNEAQ (reference sequence). CDR3 coding DNA: TGTGCCAGCAGTAACCCCCGGGACGGGTCCTACAATGAGCAGTTCTTC. This sequence encodes CASSNPRDGSYNEQFF.

The chain is built from TRBV7-3 and TRBJ2-5; unclear D gene. The CDR3 is 12 residues long. V was trimmed by 3 bases and J by 5 bases, leaving 7 bases between them. Germline CDR1 reads SGHTA; CDR2 reads FQGTGA. CDR3: CASSFLVETQYF. Written as DNA, the CDR3 is TGTGCCAGCAGCTTTCTGGTCGAGACCCAGTACTTC.

This clone was recorded a few times. The J gene is TRBJ2-3, the V gene TRBV14, with D perhaps TRBD1 or TRBD2 (5 bases each). The V gene's germline CDR1 is SGHDN and CDR2 FVKESK. The CDR3 sequence is 16 residues long. Trimming shortened V by 1 base and J by 4 bases, and 15 bases separated the two germline ends. The CDR3 region is CASSQGGKSAADTQYF. In DNA form, the CDR3 reads TGTGCCAGCAGCCAAGGGGGGAAATCGGCAGCAGATACGCAGTATTTT.